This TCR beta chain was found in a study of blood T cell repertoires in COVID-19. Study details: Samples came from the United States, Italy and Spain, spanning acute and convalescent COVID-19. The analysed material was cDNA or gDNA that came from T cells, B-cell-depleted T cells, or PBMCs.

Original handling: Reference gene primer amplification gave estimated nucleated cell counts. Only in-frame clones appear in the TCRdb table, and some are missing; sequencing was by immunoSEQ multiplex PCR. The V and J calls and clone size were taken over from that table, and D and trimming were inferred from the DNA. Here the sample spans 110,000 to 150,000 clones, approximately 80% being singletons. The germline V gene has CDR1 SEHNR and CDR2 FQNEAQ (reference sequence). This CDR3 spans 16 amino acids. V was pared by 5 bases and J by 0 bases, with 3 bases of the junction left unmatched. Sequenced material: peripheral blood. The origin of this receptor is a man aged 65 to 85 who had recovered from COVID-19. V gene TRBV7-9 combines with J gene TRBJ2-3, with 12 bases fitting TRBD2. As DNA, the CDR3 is TGTGCCAGCAGCACAGGGACTAGCGGGAGCACAGATACGCAGTATTTT. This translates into CASSTGTSGSTDTQYF.